These 22 T cell receptor beta chains were all obtained from the same sample, sequenced in a study of shared clonotypes between healthy human individuals. Libraries were prepared by immunoSEQ multiplex PCR; TCRdb keeps only in-frame clonotypes and omits some of them. The repertoire holds about 580,000 clones, with 98% as singletons. Naive CD8 cells lacked CD45RO, underwent positive selection for CCR7 and left out terminally differentiated effector memory CD45RA+ cells. Sequencing was done on a sample of naive CD8+ T cells sorted from blood. These receptor sequences come from a man aged 25-40 years in good health.

The genes are TRBV15 and TRBJ2-5; no reliable D call. Germline V CDR1 and CDR2: LNHNV, YYDKDF (reference sequence). Trimming cost V 2 bases and J 2 bases, with 9 bases left between them. This CDR3 contains 14 residues. CDR3 bases: TGTGCCACCAGCAGATCTGAGGAGCAAGAGACCCAGTACTTC. Its protein product is CATSRSEEQETQYF.

The chain couples TRBV4-1 to TRBJ2-5; no clear D. V lost 4 bases, J lost 4 bases, and 13 bases lay in between. Looked up from germline, CDR1 is MGHRA and CDR2 is YSYEKL. This CDR3 is 14 amino acids long. CDR3 in amino acids: CASSPWGRVETQYF. CDR3 DNA sequence: TGCGCCAGCAGCCCCTGGGGTAGGGTAGAGACCCAGTACTTC.

The V call is TRBV9, the J call TRBJ2-7; 8 nucleotides match TRBD2. Germline CDR1 is SGDLS and CDR2 is YYNGEE. The length of the CDR3 is 14 residues. With 0 bases clipped from V and 6 bases from J, the junction kept 5 bases outside the gene matches. Written as DNA, the CDR3 is TGTGCCAGCAGCGTAGTATCGGGGGGGGCCGAGCAGTACTTC. Encoded protein: CASSVVSGGAEQYF.

The chain's CDR3 is CASGLSGRFEQYF. The CDR3, as DNA: TGTGCTAGTGGCCTTAGCGGGAGATTCGAGCAGTACTTC. This rearrangement joins TRBV12-5 to TRBJ2-7, with 9 bases lining up with TRBD2. Germline loops: CDR1 LGHNT, CDR2 FRNRAP. The CDR3 consists of 13 residues. V lost 6 bases and J lost 6; bases outside the gene matches: 6. Supplemented by reference TRBV12-5 and TRBJ2-7, the full variable domain reads DARVTQTPRHKVTEMGQEVTMRCQPILGHNTVFWYRQTMMQGLELLAYFRNRAPLDDSGMPKDRFSAEMPDATLATLKIQPSEPRDSAVYFCASGLSGRFEQYFGPGTRLTVT.

The chain recombines TRBV15 with TRBJ1-5, with D maybe TRBD1 (5 bases). Germline loops: CDR1 LNHNV, CDR2 YYDKDF (reference sequence). V shed 3 bases and J shed 2 bases, with 8 bases lying between them. The CDR3 has 14 residues. CDR3: CATSSGGGNQPQHF. For the CDR3, the DNA is TGTGCCACCAGCAGTGGGGGGGGCAATCAGCCCCAGCATTTT.

V usage is TRBV28 and J usage is TRBJ1-4, with unresolved D. With 3 bases removed from V and 4 bases from J, the gap between germline ends came to 9 bases. The CDR3 runs 14 residues. Germline V gene sequence: CDR1 MDHEN, CDR2 SYDVKM. In DNA form, the CDR3 reads TGTGCCAGCAGTTTTCCCAGTGATAATGAAAAACTGTTTTTT. Its translation: CASSFPSDNEKLFF.

J is TRBJ2-1 and V is TRBV9; weak D call: TRBD2 (5 bases). Germline V gene data show CDR1 as SGDLS and CDR2 as YYNGEE. The CDR3 is 14 residues long. Between the trimmed V and J ends, which lost 4 bases and 7 bases, there was a span of 15 bases. The CDR3 sequence is CASSPYEGINEQFF. The DNA of the CDR3 is TGTGCCAGCAGCCCGTACGAGGGTATTAATGAGCAGTTCTTC. The full variable domain, its missing parts supplied by reference TRBV9 and TRBJ2-1, is DSGVTQTPKHLITATGQRVTLRCSPRSGDLSVYWYQQSLDQGLQFLIQYYNGEERAKGNILERFSAQQFPDLHSELNLSSLELGDSALYFCASSPYEGINEQFFGPGTRLTVL.

The chain has TRBV15 and TRBJ1-2; no definite D call. V gave up 8 bases and J gave up 2 bases, with 9 bases separating them. Germline V gives CDR1 LNHNV, CDR2 YYDKDF (reference sequence). This CDR3 is 12 amino acids long. CDR3 nucleotides: TGTGCCACCGGGAATCGCAACTATGGCTACACCTTC. It is translated as CATGNRNYGYTF.

The rearrangement links TRBV9 to TRBJ2-5; 8 bases line up with TRBD1. CDR1 SGDLS and CDR2 YYNGEE come from the germline V gene. The CDR3 runs 15 residues. V lost 3 bases to trimming and J lost 0 bases; unmatched junction nucleotides: 4. Here the CDR3 reads CASSAGDRNQETQYF. The CDR3 DNA reads TGTGCCAGCAGCGCCGGGGACAGGAACCAAGAGACCCAGTACTTC.

The chain links TRBV13 to TRBJ2-7, with 8 bases matching TRBD2. The trim removed 4 bases at V and 4 bases at J, leaving 12 bases unmatched. Germline CDR1 reads PRHDT; CDR2 reads FYEKMQ (reference sequence). The CDR3 is made up of 16 amino acids. The CDR3 DNA reads as TGTGCCAGCAGCTCCCGGACTAGCCCTAGTTCATACGAGCAGTACTTC. It specifies CASSSRTSPSSYEQYF.

The V and J genes are TRBV6-6 and TRBJ1-2; TRBD1 agrees at 7 bases. This CDR3 region has 15 residues. CDR1 is MNHNY, CDR2 SVGAGI, per germline (reference sequence). Trimming cost V 1 base and J 6 bases; bases outside gene matches: 8. The DNA of the CDR3 is TGTGCCAGCAGTTACTTGACAGGGAACGTGGATGGCTACACCTTC. This sequence encodes CASSYLTGNVDGYTF.

This chain uses TRBV10-3 with TRBJ2-3, with D perhaps matching TRBD2 (5 bases). Trimming pared 11 bases from V and 0 bases from J, leaving 15 bases between. The CDR3 is 14 amino acids. The V gene's germline CDR1 is ENHRY and CDR2 SYGVKD. As DNA, the CDR3 is TGTGCCGTTTCGAGCGGAGGAAGCACAGATACGCAGTATTTT. This translates into CAVSSGGSTDTQYF.

This clone was seen only once. The chain carries TRBV11-2 and TRBJ2-7; D not certain. In germline, CDR1 is SGHAT, CDR2 FQNNGV. The CDR3 totals 14 residues. V was trimmed by 5 bases and J by 5 bases, leaving 16 bases between them. DNA of the CDR3: TGTGCCAGCAGCCCCGCTGGCGGCGCAGACGAGCAGTACTTC. This encodes CASSPAGGADEQYF.

This rearrangement joins TRBV7-8 to TRBJ2-1; 8 nucleotides align to TRBD2. Per germline, CDR1 SGHVS and CDR2 FQNEAQ. The junction had 5 bases not matched to a gene; V was cut back by 4 bases and J by 3 bases. The CDR3 has 15 residues. Here the CDR3 reads CASSSVAGIYNEQFF. The CDR3 DNA follows: TGTGCCAGCAGCTCCGTAGCGGGAATCTACAATGAGCAGTTCTTC.

This rearrangement joins TRBV5-8 to TRBJ2-1; 7 bases fit TRBD1. Per germline, CDR1 SGHTS and CDR2 YDEGEE. J gave up 4 bases and V 4 bases, and 2 bases lay outside the gene matches. There are 13 residues in the CDR3. The CDR3 loop reads CASSGTDYNEQFF. The CDR3 DNA sequence: TGTGCCAGCAGCGGGACAGATTACAATGAGCAGTTCTTC.

DNA of the CDR3: TGTGCCAGCAGTTACCTAGCGGGGGACGTCGGGGAGACCCAGTACTTC. It is translated as CASSYLAGDVGETQYF. The chain has TRBV6-5 and TRBJ2-5; 10 bases are shared with TRBD2. The CDR3 sequence is 16 residues long. Germline V gives CDR1 MNHEY, CDR2 SVGAGI. After removal of 2 bases from V and 5 bases from J, the junction contained 8 bases not matched to a gene.

The chain uses TRBV27 and TRBJ2-1; the D call may be TRBD1 or TRBD2 (5 bases each). Germline V CDR1 and CDR2: MNHEY, SMNVEV (reference sequence). The V end lost 2 bases, the J end lost 0 bases, and 8 bases lay between the germline ends. This CDR3 is built from 15 residues. The CDR3 reads CASSLRGPSYNEQFF. CDR3 coding DNA: TGTGCCAGCAGTTTAAGGGGACCCTCCTACAATGAGCAGTTCTTC.

V is TRBV27 and J is TRBJ2-3; no clear D gene. From germline, CDR1 is MNHEY and CDR2 SMNVEV (reference sequence). Between the trimmed V and J ends, which lost 2 bases and 0 bases, there was a span of 6 bases. The CDR3 length is 14 residues. CDR3 sequence (DNA): TGTGCCAGCAGTTTAATATCTAGCACAGATACGCAGTATTTT. Protein product: CASSLISSTDTQYF.

The chain has TRBV7-9 and TRBJ2-7; tentative D call: TRBD1 (5 bases). The CDR3 has 14 residues. Trimming pared 3 bases from V and 0 bases from J, leaving 9 bases between. CDR1 is SEHNR, CDR2 FQNEAQ, per germline (reference sequence). This CDR3 reads CASSFRQNSYEQYF. In nucleotides, the CDR3 is TGTGCCAGCAGCTTCCGACAGAACTCCTACGAGCAGTACTTC.

The V call is TRBV13, the J call TRBJ1-1; D gene uncertain. The V gene lost 7 bases and the J gene lost 1 base, with 7 bases spanning the gap. Germline CDR1 PRHDT, CDR2 FYEKMQ (reference sequence). The CDR3 is 12 residues long. In nucleotides, the CDR3 is TGTGCCAGCATCTCTGGGAACACTGAAGCTTTCTTT. This sequence encodes CASISGNTEAFF.

The V call is TRBV2, the J call TRBJ1-2, with a weak D call TRBD1 (6 bases). Between the trimmed V and J ends, which lost 3 bases and 2 bases, there was a span of 10 bases. The CDR3 is made up of 14 amino acids. CDR1 and CDR2 (germline): SNHLY, FYNNEI. CDR3 amino acids: CASSEGRGNYGYTF. Written as DNA, the CDR3 is TGTGCCAGCAGTGAGGGCAGGGGCAACTATGGCTACACCTTC.

The chain combines TRBV29-1 with TRBJ2-5; the D gene is possibly TRBD1 (6 bases). Germline V gene lookup returns CDR1 SQVTM and CDR2 ANQGSEA. The V gene lost 7 bases and the J gene lost 5 bases, with 20 bases spanning the gap. The CDR3 has 14 amino acids. CDR3: CSGPTGFQPETQYF. For the CDR3, the DNA is TGCAGCGGCCCCACAGGGTTTCAGCCGGAGACCCAGTACTTC.